These T cell receptor beta chains were read from a single sample in a study of blood T cells in healthy people across ages. TCRdb re-called the 5' RACE reads with MiXCR, one entry per CDR3 protein. The sample yields some 1 million distinct CDR3 sequences, 40% to 55% seen once. Sequencing was performed on blood. The origin of the receptors is a woman aged 60-75 years in good health. CDR3s include the opening cysteine and the closing phenylalanine or tryptophan. Each record gives: J gene, D gene, clone size, V gene, CDR3 protein, CDR3 DNA. A D gene is named only where the DNA matches it firmly. Part of the rows lack a size; the others show once, few, many or a class for expanded clones.

TRBJ1-6 TRBD1 - TRBV28 CASSNPGQGNSPLHF TGTGCCAGCTCTAACCCGGGACAGGGTAATTCACCCCTCCACTTT
TRBJ1-5 - - TRBV10-3 CAIRQGNQPQHF TGTGCCATCAGACAGGGAAATCAGCCCCAGCATTTT
TRBJ2-3 - few TRBV6-1 CASSEGVPSSTDTQYF TGTGCCAGCAGCGAAGGGGTCCCCTCTAGCACAGATACGCAGTATTTT
TRBJ2-5 - few TRBV5-1 CASSRGDFQETQYF TGCGCCAGCAGCAGGGGCGATTTCCAAGAGACCCAGTACTTC
TRBJ1-1 - - TRBV3-1 CASNQRDTEAFF TGTGCCAGCAACCAGAGGGACACTGAAGCTTTCTTT
TRBJ1-5 TRBD1 few TRBV20-1 CSASSQGTGNQPQHF TGCAGTGCTAGCAGCCAGGGGACAGGCAATCAGCCCCAGCATTTT
TRBJ2-5 TRBD1 - TRBV5-6 CASSFRTGGQETQYF TGTGCCAGCAGCTTTCGGACAGGGGGGCAAGAGACCCAGTACTTC
TRBJ2-7 TRBD2 - TRBV6-6 CASSYSPGLAYEQYF TGTGCCAGCAGTTACTCGCCGGGACTAGCCTACGAGCAGTACTTC
TRBJ1-4 - - TRBV6-5 CASSYSGAGEKLFF TGTGCCAGCAGTTACTCGGGGGCGGGGGAAAAACTGTTTTTT
TRBJ2-7 TRBD1 few TRBV5-6 CASSSGTGNHEQYF TGTGCCAGCAGCTCCGGGACAGGAAACCACGAGCAGTACTTC
TRBJ2-1 - - TRBV20-1 CSARSFRNSYNEQFF TGCAGTGCTAGATCTTTTCGGAACTCCTACAATGAGCAGTTCTTC
TRBJ2-5 - - TRBV20-1 CSARSSGVQETQYF TGCAGTGCTAGGTCGTCGGGGGTCCAAGAGACCCAGTACTTC
TRBJ2-1 - - TRBV20-1 CSASGQGKVNEQFF TGCAGTGCTAGCGGGCAGGGGAAAGTGAATGAGCAGTTCTTC
TRBJ2-2 - once TRBV7-6 CASSLSPPAPNTGELFF TGTGCCAGCAGCTTATCCCCCCCCGCACCGAACACCGGGGAGCTGTTTTTT
TRBJ2-1 - - TRBV20-1 CSARDGMSSYNEQFF TGCAGTGCTAGAGATGGGATGAGCTCCTACAATGAGCAGTTCTTC
TRBJ2-2 - - TRBV25-1 CASSGGVGDTGELFF TGTGCCAGCAGTGGTGGGGTAGGAGACACCGGGGAGCTGTTTTTT
TRBJ2-1 - few TRBV6-5 CASSYLGYNEQFF TGTGCCAGCAGTTATCTAGGCTACAATGAGCAGTTCTTC
TRBJ2-1 - few TRBV2 CASSESRGASYNEQFF TGTGCCAGCAGTGAATCAAGGGGCGCATCCTACAATGAGCAGTTCTTC
TRBJ2-5 TRBD1 few TRBV29-1 CSAGTATQETQYF TGCAGCGCCGGGACAGCTACTCAAGAGACCCAGTACTTC
TRBJ2-7 TRBD1 - TRBV15 CATSPTGLDEQYF TGTGCCACCAGCCCGACAGGGCTCGACGAGCAGTACTTC
TRBJ1-1 - - TRBV15 CATSRDLDSSPAYGAFF TGTGCCACCAGCAGAGACCTTGACAGTTCACCGGCATATGGAGCTTTCTTT
TRBJ2-7 - - TRBV5-1 CASSLALHFYEQYF TGCGCCAGCAGCTTGGCCCTACACTTCTACGAGCAGTACTTC
TRBJ2-7 TRBD1 - TRBV12-3/TRBV12-4 CASSLRGQSCEQYF TGTGCCAGCAGTCTAAGGGGACAGAGCTGCGAGCAGTACTTC
TRBJ2-7 TRBD1 many TRBV29-1 CSVDRGGGNEQYF TGCAGCGTCGACAGGGGAGGTGGGAACGAGCAGTACTTC
TRBJ2-3 - once TRBV24-1 CATSTGWTQYF TGTGCCACCTCCACAGGGTGGACGCAGTATTTT
TRBJ2-7 TRBD2 - TRBV5-6 CASSLGPAGGLQDEQYF TGTGCCAGCAGCTTGGGGCCAGCGGGAGGCCTCCAGGACGAGCAGTACTTC
TRBJ1-2 - - TRBV7-9 CASSLGSKHGYTF TGTGCCAGCAGCTTAGGCAGCAAACATGGCTACACCTTC
TRBJ2-5 - few TRBV5-6 CASSLTWEQETQYF TGTGCCAGCAGCTTGACTTGGGAACAAGAGACCCAGTACTTC
TRBJ2-3 TRBD2 once TRBV7-8 CASSLGGLAGASNTDTQYF TGTGCCAGTAGCTTAGGCGGACTAGCGGGAGCGTCTAACACAGATACGCAGTATTTT